This T cell receptor beta chain was captured in a study of cytomegalovirus exposure and HLA in healthy donors. Study as a whole: An early data release held some 85 million unique TCRs from HLA-typed donors. General study points: In an earlier analysis, productive rearrangement rates for most beta V segments clustered near 87% or 30%. There were a few CMV-associated chains whose specificity for CMV antigens was confirmed in vitro. As was reported, the classifier diagnosed cytomegalovirus status with high specificity and sensitivity.

Concerning this clone itself: Its antigen is not identified.

The CDR3 totals 14 residues. V lost 1 base to trimming and J lost 4 bases, with 10 bases between them. Germline CDR1 reads MNHEY; CDR2 reads SMNVEV (reference sequence). PCR involved 60 Vbeta and 13 Jbeta primers. The protocol was immunoSEQ multiplex PCR, while the TCRdb copy is restricted to in-frame clones and leaves out a portion. Here the sample spans some 140,000 clones, 73% being singletons. The chain uses TRBV27 and TRBJ1-1; D is possibly TRBD1 (6 bases). Sequencing used PBMCs. The TCR comes from a woman in her thirties or forties in good health and CMV-seronegative. The CDR3 DNA follows: TGTGCCAGCAGTTTATACAGGGTTGGCACTGAAGCTTTCTTT. The encoded protein is CASSLYRVGTEAFF.